The source of this T cell receptor (beta chain) is a study of regulatory T cells in long-lasting Graves disease. General study findings and limits: TRBV28, TRBJ1-2 and TRBJ2-5 were favored in persistent disease. Persistent Graves' cases showed lower TCR diversity than newly diagnosed cases.

Germline V gene sequence: CDR1 LNHDA, CDR2 SQIVND (reference sequence). V gave up 5 bases and J gave up 4 bases; unmatched junction bases: 15. The CDR3 spans 19 residues. To make TCR beta libraries, researchers used iRepertoire HTBI primers and Arm-PCR of CDR3 regions. TCRdb fed the multiplex PCR reads into MiXCR, producing one record per CDR3 protein. In the table there are around 480,000 distinct CDR3 sequences, about 16% of which are singletons. Of note for this clonotype: Antigen: not known.

Indicated time point: newly diagnosed GD, antithyroid drugs for less than 3 months. TCR sequences were obtained from RNA taken from PBMCs. Staff drew roughly 10 milliliters of peripheral blood into EDTA tubes. This sample also belongs to another study, concerning T cells in Graves' hyperthyroidism and ophthalmopathy.

The sequencing here drew on peripheral blood mononuclear cells (PBMCs), taken at new diagnosis, from a patient treated with antithyroid drugs. The sequence was collected from a woman aged 35-65 years with Graves disease. This chain uses TRBV19 with TRBJ2-1; 12 positions agree with TRBD2. In nucleotides, the CDR3 is TGTGCCAGTAGTCTACCGACTAGCGGGGGACCAACTATTTACAATGAGCAGTTCTTC. Translated, it gives CASSLPTSGGPTIYNEQFF.